This TCR beta chain was identified during a study of T-cell reconstitution after alpha-beta-depleted transplantation in children. The CDR3 sequence is 16 residues long. V lost 3 bases and J lost 2; bases outside the gene matches: 2. From germline, CDR1 is SSHAT and CDR2 FNYEAQ (reference sequence). For TCRbeta, the library was prepared with unique molecular identifiers. One entry per CDR3 protein results from TCRdb running MiXCR on the PCR reads. The sample lists about 480,000 distinct CDR3 sequences; around 12% were seen once. The sequence was collected from a human donor who donated a stem cell graft to a child with combined immunodeficiency. The J gene is TRBJ2-5, the V gene TRBV7-7; TRBD2 aligns across 14 bases. Sequenced here: PBMCs from the stem cell graft donor, sampled from the stem cell graft. This CDR3 reads CASSFRLAGGQETQYF. In nucleotides, the CDR3 is TGTGCCAGCAGCTTCCGACTAGCGGGAGGGCAAGAGACCCAGTACTTC.